These 10 T cell receptor beta chains were all obtained from the same sample, sequenced in a study of T cell responses to AZD1222 COVID-19 vaccine. Only in-frame clones appear in the TCRdb table, and some are missing; sequencing was by immunoSEQ multiplex PCR. Of approximately 100,000 clones listed, approximately 91% are singletons. Source: peripheral blood, taken on day 0 of AZD1222 vaccination. All receptors derive from an adult in good health.

The table lists this clone with a count of one. The chain employs TRBV30 and TRBJ2-5; D is ambiguous. The CDR3 totals 12 residues. CDR1 is GTSNPN and CDR2 is SVGIG in the germline V gene (reference sequence). V dropped 2 bases and J dropped 8 bases, with 12 bases sitting between them. In nucleotides, the CDR3 is TGTGCCTGGAGTAAAGGCGGAGATACCCAGTACTTC. Amino acid sequence: CAWSKGGDTQYF.

The V gene is TRBV6-5, the J gene TRBJ2-2; TRBD2 aligns across 7 bases. J lost 9 bases, V lost 6 bases, and 4 bases had no gene match. This CDR3 has 12 amino acids. Germline V CDR1 and CDR2: MNHEY, SVGAGI. CDR3 sequence: CASSVGGWELFF. CDR3 DNA: TGTGCCAGCAGCGTGGGGGGGTGGGAGCTGTTTTTT.

This rearrangement joins TRBV19 to TRBJ1-1, with 7 bases that match TRBD1. This CDR3 region has 16 residues. V was clipped by 6 bases and J by 3 bases; unmatched bases: 13. Germline loops: CDR1 LNHDA, CDR2 SQIVND (reference sequence). The CDR3: CASSDRATSWDTEAFF. In DNA form, the CDR3 reads TGTGCCAGTAGCGACAGGGCCACCAGTTGGGACACTGAAGCTTTCTTT.

V is TRBV6-5 and J is TRBJ1-5; unclear D gene. This CDR3 contains 15 residues. V dropped 6 bases and J dropped 2 bases, with 14 bases sitting between them. Germline values: CDR1 MNHEY, CDR2 SVGAGI. The CDR3 loop reads CASSPMVAGNQPQHF. The CDR3 DNA follows: TGTGCCAGCAGCCCCATGGTAGCGGGCAATCAGCCCCAGCATTTT.

V is TRBV5-4 and J is TRBJ1-4, with D hard to call. Germline CDR1 SGHNT, CDR2 YYREEE (reference sequence). CDR3 length: 16 residues. V was clipped by 1 base and J by 6 bases, with 16 bases between them. The CDR3 sequence: CASSLPRPGVDEKLFF. The DNA for the CDR3 is TGTGCCAGCAGCTTGCCTCGACCTGGAGTAGATGAAAAACTGTTTTTT.

This chain joins TRBV9 and TRBJ2-7; TRBD1 might be the D (7 bases). This CDR3 spans 12 amino acids. Trimming shortened V by 5 bases and J by 4 bases, and 10 bases separated the two germline ends. CDR1 and CDR2 from the germline V gene are SGDLS and YYNGEE. DNA of the CDR3: TGTGCCAGCAGGGGGGGACAGTACGAGCAGTACTTC. Translating it yields CASRGGQYEQYF.

This clone occurred once. The chain couples TRBV4-1 to TRBJ2-5; 12 nucleotides match TRBD2. CDR1 and CDR2 (germline): MGHRA, YSYEKL. V lost 4 bases to trimming and J lost 2 bases; unmatched junction nucleotides: 5. This CDR3 has 16 residues. The CDR3 loop reads CASSPRLAGVQETQYF. CDR3 bases: TGCGCCAGCAGCCCAAGACTAGCGGGGGTACAAGAGACCCAGTACTTC.

This clone was seen once. V gene TRBV2 combines with J gene TRBJ1-2, with unresolved D. The V end lost 7 bases, the J end lost 7 bases, and 16 bases lay between the germline ends. There are 13 residues in the CDR3. Germline V CDR1 and CDR2: SNHLY, FYNNEI. This CDR3 is CASKTALFLGYTF. As DNA, the CDR3 is TGTGCCAGCAAGACGGCATTGTTTCTTGGCTACACCTTC.

In DNA, the CDR3 is TGTGCCAGCAGTGCTATAGGGGGCTTTGATATTACTGAAGCTTTCTTT. Translation gives CASSAIGGFDITEAFF. V gene TRBV6-1 combines with J gene TRBJ1-1; 7 bases match TRBD1. The V gene's germline CDR1 is MNHNS and CDR2 SASEGT. J gave up 5 bases and V 4 bases, and 13 bases lay outside the gene matches. The CDR3 extends over 16 amino acids.

This clone was seen once. The DNA of the CDR3 is TGTGCCACCAGCAGGGACAGGGCGAACACTGAAGCTTTCTTT. This gives the protein CATSRDRANTEAFF. This chain connects TRBV15 to TRBJ1-1; the match to TRBD1 covers 8 bases. J was trimmed by 1 base and V by 3 bases; bases with no gene match: 1. In germline, CDR1 is LNHNV, CDR2 YYDKDF (reference sequence). The CDR3 consists of 14 residues.